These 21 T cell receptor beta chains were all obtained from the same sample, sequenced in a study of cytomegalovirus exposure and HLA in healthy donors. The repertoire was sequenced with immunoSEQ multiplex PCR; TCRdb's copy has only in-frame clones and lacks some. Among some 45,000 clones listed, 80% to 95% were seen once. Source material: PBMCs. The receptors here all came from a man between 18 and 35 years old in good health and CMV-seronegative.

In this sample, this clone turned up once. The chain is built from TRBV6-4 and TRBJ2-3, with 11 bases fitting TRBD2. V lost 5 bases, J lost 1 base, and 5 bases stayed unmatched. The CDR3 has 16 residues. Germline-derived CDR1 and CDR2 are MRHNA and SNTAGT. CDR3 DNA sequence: TGTGCCAGCAGTCCCCTAGCGGGAGGAGGCACAGATACGCAGTATTTT. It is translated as CASSPLAGGGTDTQYF.

CDR3 region: CASSDTSGNYEQYF. The DNA of the CDR3 is TGTGCCAGCAGCGACACTAGCGGCAACTACGAGCAGTACTTC. The chain carries TRBV5-5 and TRBJ2-7, with 8 bases lining up with TRBD2. Germline loops: CDR1 SGHKS, CDR2 YYEKEE (reference sequence). V gave up 4 bases and J gave up 3 bases; unmatched junction bases: 6. The CDR3 has 14 amino acids.

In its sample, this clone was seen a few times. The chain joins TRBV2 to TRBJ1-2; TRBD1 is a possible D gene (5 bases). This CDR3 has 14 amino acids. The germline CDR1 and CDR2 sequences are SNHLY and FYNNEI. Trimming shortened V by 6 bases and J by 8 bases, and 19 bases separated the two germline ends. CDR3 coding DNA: TGTGCCAGCAGCGTATTTGAGACAGCTGGAGGCTACACCTTC. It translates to CASSVFETAGGYTF.

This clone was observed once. CDR3 nucleotides: TGTGCCAGCAGCGTGCGTCCGGGAACCAACACCGGGGAGCTGTTTTTT. Protein sequence: CASSVRPGTNTGELFF. The V gene is TRBV9, the J gene TRBJ2-2; weak D call: TRBD2 (5 bases). The length of the CDR3 is 16 residues. With 2 bases removed from V and 2 bases from J, the gap between germline ends came to 13 bases. In germline, CDR1 is SGDLS, CDR2 YYNGEE.

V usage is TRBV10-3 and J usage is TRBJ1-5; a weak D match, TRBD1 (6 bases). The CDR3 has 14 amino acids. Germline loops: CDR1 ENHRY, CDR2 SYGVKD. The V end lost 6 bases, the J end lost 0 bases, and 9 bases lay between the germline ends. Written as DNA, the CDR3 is TGTGCCATCAGCGGGACAAATAGCAATCAGCCCCAGCATTTT. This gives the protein CAISGTNSNQPQHF.

CDR3: CASSLVVAMNTGELFF. The CDR3, as DNA: TGTGCCAGCAGCTTAGTTGTAGCAATGAACACCGGGGAGCTGTTTTTT. The chain uses TRBV7-2 and TRBJ2-2; no definite D call. Germline V gives CDR1 SGHTA, CDR2 FQGNSA. With 1 base removed from V and 1 base from J, the gap between germline ends came to 10 bases. The CDR3 loop spans 16 amino acids.

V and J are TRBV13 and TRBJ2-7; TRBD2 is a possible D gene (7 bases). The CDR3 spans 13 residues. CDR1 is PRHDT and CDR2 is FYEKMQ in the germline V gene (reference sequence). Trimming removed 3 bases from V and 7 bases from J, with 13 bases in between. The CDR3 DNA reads TGTGCCAGCAGCTTGAGAGGGGGGGGTGAGCAGTACTTC. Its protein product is CASSLRGGGEQYF.

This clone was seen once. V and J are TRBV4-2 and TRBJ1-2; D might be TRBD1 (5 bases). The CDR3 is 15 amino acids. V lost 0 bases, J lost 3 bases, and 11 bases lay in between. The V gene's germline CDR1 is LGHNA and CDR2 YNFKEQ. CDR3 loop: CASSQDKGKDYGYTF. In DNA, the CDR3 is TGTGCCAGCAGCCAAGATAAGGGGAAAGACTATGGCTACACCTTC.

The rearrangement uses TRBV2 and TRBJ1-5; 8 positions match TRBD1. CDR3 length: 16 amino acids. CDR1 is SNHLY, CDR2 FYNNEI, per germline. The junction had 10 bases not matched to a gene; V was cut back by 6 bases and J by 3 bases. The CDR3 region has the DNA TGTGCCAGCAGCCCCGACAGGGGACTTAACAATCAGCCCCAGCATTTT. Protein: CASSPDRGLNNQPQHF.

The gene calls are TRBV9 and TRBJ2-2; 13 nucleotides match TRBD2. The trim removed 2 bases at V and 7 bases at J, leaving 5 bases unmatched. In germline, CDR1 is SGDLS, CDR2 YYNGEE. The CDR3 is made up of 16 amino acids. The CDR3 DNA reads TGTGCCAGCAGCGTCTTGACTAGCGGGGGGAACGGGGAGCTGTTTTTT. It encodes CASSVLTSGGNGELFF. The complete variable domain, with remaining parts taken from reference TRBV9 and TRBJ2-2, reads DSGVTQTPKHLITATGQRVTLRCSPRSGDLSVYWYQQSLDQGLQFLIQYYNGEERAKGNILERFSAQQFPDLHSELNLSSLELGDSALYFCASSVLTSGGNGELFFGEGSRLTVL.

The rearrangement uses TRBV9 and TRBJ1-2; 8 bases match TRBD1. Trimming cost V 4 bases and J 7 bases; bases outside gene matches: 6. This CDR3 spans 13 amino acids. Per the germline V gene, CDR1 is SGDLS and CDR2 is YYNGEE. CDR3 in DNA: TGTGCCAGCAGCCCAACAGGGGGTCTTGGCTACACCTTC. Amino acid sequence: CASSPTGGLGYTF. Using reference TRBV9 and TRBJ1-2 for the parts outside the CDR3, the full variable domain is DSGVTQTPKHLITATGQRVTLRCSPRSGDLSVYWYQQSLDQGLQFLIQYYNGEERAKGNILERFSAQQFPDLHSELNLSSLELGDSALYFCASSPTGGLGYTFGSGTRLTVV.

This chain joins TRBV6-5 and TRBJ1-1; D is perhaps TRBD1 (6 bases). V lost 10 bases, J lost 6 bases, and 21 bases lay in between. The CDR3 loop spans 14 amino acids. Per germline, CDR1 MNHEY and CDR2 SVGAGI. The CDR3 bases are TGTGCCACCACACTCGGGGGGCAGGGCGCTGAAGCTTTCTTT. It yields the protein CATTLGGQGAEAFF.

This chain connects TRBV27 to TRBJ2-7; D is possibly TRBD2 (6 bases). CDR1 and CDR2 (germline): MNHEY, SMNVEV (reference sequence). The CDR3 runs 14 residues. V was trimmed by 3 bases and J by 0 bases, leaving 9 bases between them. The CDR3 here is CASSFRDSSYEQYF. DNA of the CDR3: TGTGCCAGCAGTTTCCGGGACTCCTCCTACGAGCAGTACTTC.

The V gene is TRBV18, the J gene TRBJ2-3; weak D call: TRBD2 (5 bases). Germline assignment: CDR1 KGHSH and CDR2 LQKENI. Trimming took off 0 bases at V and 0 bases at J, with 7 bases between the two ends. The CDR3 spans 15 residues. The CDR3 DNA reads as TGTGCCAGCTCACCACCCGAGGGCAGCACAGATACGCAGTATTTT. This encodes CASSPPEGSTDTQYF.

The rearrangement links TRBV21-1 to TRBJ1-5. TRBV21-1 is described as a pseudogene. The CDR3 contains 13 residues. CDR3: CASSKVRVQPQHF. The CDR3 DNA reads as TGTGCCAGCAGCAAAGTGAGGGTTCAGCCCCAGCATTTT.

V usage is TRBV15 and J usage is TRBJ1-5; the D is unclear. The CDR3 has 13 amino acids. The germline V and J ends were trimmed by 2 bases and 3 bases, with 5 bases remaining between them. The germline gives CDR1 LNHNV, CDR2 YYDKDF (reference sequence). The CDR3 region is CATSRQFNQPQHF. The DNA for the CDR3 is TGTGCCACCAGCAGACAATTCAATCAGCCCCAGCATTTT.

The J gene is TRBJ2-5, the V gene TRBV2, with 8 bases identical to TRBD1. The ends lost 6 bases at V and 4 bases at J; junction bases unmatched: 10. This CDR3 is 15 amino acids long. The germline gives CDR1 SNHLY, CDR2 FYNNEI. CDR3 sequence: CASSPGSTGVETQYF. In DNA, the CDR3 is TGTGCCAGCAGCCCGGGGTCGACAGGGGTAGAGACCCAGTACTTC.

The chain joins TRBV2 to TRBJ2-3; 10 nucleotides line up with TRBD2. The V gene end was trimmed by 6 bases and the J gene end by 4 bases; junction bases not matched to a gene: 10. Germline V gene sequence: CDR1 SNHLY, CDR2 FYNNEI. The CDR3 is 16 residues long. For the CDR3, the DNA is TGTGCCAGCAGGGCCTTTACTAGCGGGATCTCAGATACGCAGTATTTT. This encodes CASRAFTSGISDTQYF.

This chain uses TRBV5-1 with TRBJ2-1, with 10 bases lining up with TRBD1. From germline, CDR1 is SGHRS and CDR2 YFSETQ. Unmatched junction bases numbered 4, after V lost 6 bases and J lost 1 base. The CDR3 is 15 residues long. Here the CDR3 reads CASTPGQGSYNEQFF. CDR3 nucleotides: TGCGCCAGCACTCCGGGACAGGGGTCCTACAATGAGCAGTTCTTC. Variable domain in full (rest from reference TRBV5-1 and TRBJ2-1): KAGVTQTPRYLIKTRGQQVTLSCSPISGHRSVSWYQQTPGQGLQFLFEYFSETQRNKGNFPGRFSGRQFSNSRSEMNVSTLELGDSALYLCASTPGQGSYNEQFFGPGTRLTVL.

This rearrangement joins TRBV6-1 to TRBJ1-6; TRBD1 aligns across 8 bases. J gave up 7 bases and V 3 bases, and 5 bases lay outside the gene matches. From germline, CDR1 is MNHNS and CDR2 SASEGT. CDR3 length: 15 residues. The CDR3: CASSDWTGPNSPLHF. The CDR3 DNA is TGTGCCAGCAGTGACTGGACAGGGCCCAATTCACCCCTCCACTTT.

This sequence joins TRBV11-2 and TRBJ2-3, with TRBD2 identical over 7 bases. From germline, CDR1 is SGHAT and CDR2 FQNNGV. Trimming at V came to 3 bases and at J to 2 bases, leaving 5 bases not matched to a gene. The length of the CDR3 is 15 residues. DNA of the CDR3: TGTGCCAGCAGCTTGGCACTAGCGACCACAGATACGCAGTATTTT. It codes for CASSLALATTDTQYF.